The clone carrying this TCR beta chain was counted ten times or more. Every participating donor contributed 9.5 to 10 milliliters of peripheral blood through a draw. Per sample, extraction of total RNA gave at least 5 micrograms in every case. The sample comes from a study of blood T cells in healthy people across ages. With 0 bases clipped from V and 0 bases from J, the junction kept 6 bases outside the gene matches. The CDR3 is 17 residues long. Germline V gene sequence: CDR1 LGHNA, CDR2 YSLEER. A second PCR, run for about 7 to 11 cycles, used a sample-barcoded 5' primer plus a J-beta primer mix. Template switching added a 12-random-nucleotide identifier to every cDNA molecule. TCRdb reprocessed the 5' RACE reads via MiXCR and lists one record per CDR3 protein. The sample yields about 580,000 distinct CDR3 sequences, around half seen once.

Specimen: blood. The TCR comes from a man older than 75 in good health. The chain carries TRBV4-3 and TRBJ2-7; 9 bases agree with TRBD1. The CDR3, as DNA: TGCGCCAGCAGCCAAGACACCGGGACAGGGACCTCCTACGAGCAGTACTTC. As protein: CASSQDTGTGTSYEQYF.